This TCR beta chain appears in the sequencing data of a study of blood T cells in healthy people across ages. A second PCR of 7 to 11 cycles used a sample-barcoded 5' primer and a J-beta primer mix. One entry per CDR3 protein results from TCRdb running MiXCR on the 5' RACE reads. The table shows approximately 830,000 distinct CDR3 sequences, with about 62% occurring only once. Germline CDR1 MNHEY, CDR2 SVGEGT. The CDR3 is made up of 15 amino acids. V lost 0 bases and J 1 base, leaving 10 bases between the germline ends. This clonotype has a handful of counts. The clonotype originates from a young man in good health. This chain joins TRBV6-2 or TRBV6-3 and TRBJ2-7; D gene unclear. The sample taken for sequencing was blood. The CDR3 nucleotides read TGTGCCAGCAGTTACTCCATGGGCAGTTCCTACGAGCAGTACTTC. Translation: CASSYSMGSSYEQYF.